One and the same sample provided the 27 T cell receptor beta chains below, sequenced in a study of shared clonotypes between healthy human individuals. Clones were sequenced by immunoSEQ multiplex PCR, and TCRdb holds only the in-frame ones, with some missing. In the table there are more than 2 million clones, about 95% of which are singletons. CD45RO negativity and positive selection for CCR7 defined naive CD8 cells, a population that excluded terminally differentiated effector memory CD45RA+ cells. The sequenced material came from naive CD8+ T cells sorted from blood. These receptors originate from a man in his late teens or twenties in good health.

This clone appeared a single time. The CDR3, as DNA: TGTGCCAGCAGCCCGAGGGGTTTGTTAACCTACGAGCAGTACTTC. The encoded protein is CASSPRGLLTYEQYF. The chain recombines TRBV7-9 with TRBJ2-7; possibly TRBD1 or TRBD2 for D (5 bases each). Trimming pared 5 bases from V and 2 bases from J, leaving 16 bases between. Germline V gives CDR1 SEHNR, CDR2 FQNEAQ (reference sequence). The CDR3 is made up of 15 amino acids. Full variable domain (remainder filled in from reference TRBV7-9 and TRBJ2-7): DTGVSQNPRHKITKRGQNVTFRCDPISEHNRLYWYRQTLGQGPEFLTYFQNEAQLEKSRLLSDRFSAERPKGSFSTLEIQRTEQGDSAMYLCASSPRGLLTYEQYFGPGTRLTVT.

This chain connects TRBV4-1 to TRBJ2-3, with D perhaps matching TRBD1 (5 bases). The germline V gene encodes CDR1 MGHRA and CDR2 YSYEKL. V lost 0 bases and J 3 bases, leaving 10 bases between the germline ends. This CDR3 spans 15 amino acids. The CDR3 sequence: CASSQDRVSTDTQYF. In DNA form, the CDR3 reads TGCGCCAGCAGCCAAGACAGGGTTAGTACAGATACGCAGTATTTT.

A few counts support this clone. The chain links TRBV2 to TRBJ2-7; tentative D call: TRBD1 (5 bases). Germline assignment: CDR1 SNHLY and CDR2 FYNNEI. The CDR3 runs 13 residues. Trimming removed 4 bases at V and 2 bases at J, with 9 bases between. For the CDR3, the DNA is TGTGCCAGCAGTGCCGGACATGCCTACGAGCAGTACTTC. Translation gives CASSAGHAYEQYF.

J is TRBJ1-2 and V is TRBV9; 8 nucleotides line up with TRBD1. V gave up 0 bases and J gave up 1 base; unmatched junction bases: 8. Germline assignment: CDR1 SGDLS and CDR2 YYNGEE. There are 17 residues in the CDR3. CDR3 DNA sequence: TGTGCCAGCAGCGTAGCTACCCAGGGGGCTGGTAACTATGGCTACACCTTC. Translated, it gives CASSVATQGAGNYGYTF. Based on the CDR3 plus reference TRBV9 and TRBJ1-2, the full variable domain is DSGVTQTPKHLITATGQRVTLRCSPRSGDLSVYWYQQSLDQGLQFLIQYYNGEERAKGNILERFSAQQFPDLHSELNLSSLELGDSALYFCASSVATQGAGNYGYTFGSGTRLTVV.

The chain recombines TRBV19 with TRBJ2-7; D might be TRBD1 or TRBD2, each matching 5 bases. Per germline, CDR1 LNHDA and CDR2 SQIVND (reference sequence). V was cut by 3 bases and J by 2 bases, with 14 bases left in between. The CDR3 totals 15 residues. The CDR3: CASSMGPPGPYEQYF. The DNA for the CDR3 is TGTGCCAGTAGTATGGGGCCACCGGGACCCTACGAGCAGTACTTC.

This sequence joins TRBV7-9 and TRBJ2-3; D not resolved. Trimming stripped 4 bases from V and 6 bases from J, with 17 bases between. Germline lookup yields CDR1 SEHNR and CDR2 FQNEAQ (reference sequence). This CDR3 is 15 amino acids long. This chain's CDR3 is CASSWTDGYTDTQYF. As DNA, the CDR3 is TGTGCCAGCAGCTGGACGGACGGATACACGGATACGCAGTATTTT.

As concerns this clone: Other DNA sequences in the same sample also yield this CDR3. The J gene is TRBJ2-3, the V gene TRBV27, with 7 nucleotides matching TRBD2. V dropped 1 base and J dropped 1; count of bases not matched to a gene: 5. The CDR3 is 16 amino acids. CDR1 is MNHEY, CDR2 SMNVEV, per germline (reference sequence). The DNA of the CDR3 is TGTGCCAGCAGTTTATTCAGCGCGGGGGGCACAGATACGCAGTATTTT. Its protein is CASSLFSAGGTDTQYF.

The chain has TRBV7-3 and TRBJ2-5; perhaps TRBD2 as D (6 bases). The CDR3 contains 16 residues. The ends were cut back, 2 bases at V and 5 bases at J, with 18 bases in the middle. CDR1 is SGHTA, CDR2 FQGTGA, per germline. This CDR3 is CASSLVGAEGPETQYF. CDR3 DNA sequence: TGTGCCAGCAGCTTAGTAGGGGCGGAGGGTCCGGAGACCCAGTACTTC.

The chain links TRBV29-1 to TRBJ2-1; maybe TRBD1 (6 bases). Deletions cut 2 bases from V and 8 bases from J, with 13 bases between. Per germline, CDR1 SQVTM and CDR2 ANQGSEA. The CDR3 is made up of 13 amino acids. The CDR3 nucleotides read TGCAGCGTTGAATCAGGGGCCGGCGATGAGCAGTTCTTC. Encoded protein: CSVESGAGDEQFF.

A single count supports this clone. This chain uses TRBV5-6 with TRBJ2-1, with 7 bases lining up with TRBD1. The CDR3 extends over 14 amino acids. The germline CDR1 and CDR2 sequences are SGHDT and YYEEEE. With V trimmed by 3 bases and J by 5 bases, 5 bases remained unmatched. In DNA, the CDR3 is TGTGCCAGCAGCTCCGCTGGACAGGACAATGAGCAGTTCTTC. Amino acids: CASSSAGQDNEQFF.

This clone was seen just once. This rearrangement joins TRBV5-1 to TRBJ1-4; D not resolved. Per the germline V gene, CDR1 is SGHRS and CDR2 is YFSETQ. The ends were cut back, 0 bases at V and 1 base at J, with 4 bases in the middle. The CDR3 covers 14 residues. The DNA for the CDR3 is TGCGCCAGCAGCTTGGTGGGAACTAATGAAAAACTGTTTTTT. Protein sequence: CASSLVGTNEKLFF.

Points on this clone: In the same sample, other DNA sequences code for this CDR3. This rearrangement joins TRBV5-1 to TRBJ2-7; a possible D gene is TRBD1 (5 bases). With 0 bases removed from V and 0 bases from J, the gap between germline ends came to 7 bases. The germline V gene encodes CDR1 SGHRS and CDR2 YFSETQ. The CDR3 spans 14 residues. This chain's CDR3 is CASSLVDSSYEQYF. As DNA, the CDR3 is TGCGCCAGCAGCTTGGTTGACAGCTCCTACGAGCAGTACTTC.

The chain links TRBV27 to TRBJ1-1; 8 bases map to TRBD1. Germline loops: CDR1 MNHEY, CDR2 SMNVEV (reference sequence). V was pared by 5 bases and J by 1 base, with 9 bases of the junction left unmatched. CDR3 length: 16 residues. CDR3 protein: CASSPSGGEGNTEAFF. The CDR3 nucleotides read TGTGCCAGCAGTCCATCAGGGGGCGAGGGGAACACTGAAGCTTTCTTT.

The genes are TRBV6-1 and TRBJ1-2; 9 nucleotides line up with TRBD1. V was clipped by 4 bases and J by 4 bases; unmatched bases: 13. CDR3 size: 17 residues. Germline-derived CDR1 and CDR2 are MNHNS and SASEGT. The CDR3: CASSVLVGGQGSYGYTF. In DNA, the CDR3 is TGTGCCAGCAGTGTCTTAGTTGGGGGACAGGGATCCTATGGCTACACCTTC.

Concerning this clone itself: The sample holds other DNA sequences that translate to the same CDR3. The chain uses TRBV5-4 and TRBJ1-2; unclear D gene. The V gene lost 2 bases and the J gene lost 6 bases, with 11 bases spanning the gap. The germline V gene encodes CDR1 SGHNT and CDR2 YYREEE (reference sequence). CDR3 length: 13 amino acids. The CDR3 nucleotides are TGTGCCAGCAGCTTTCGGGGTGGGGATGGCTACACCTTC. This gives the protein CASSFRGGDGYTF.

J is TRBJ2-7 and V is TRBV7-9; 7 bases agree with TRBD1. Germline V gives CDR1 SEHNR, CDR2 FQNEAQ (reference sequence). The CDR3 has 16 residues. After removal of 3 bases from V and 5 bases from J, the junction contained 13 bases not matched to a gene. The CDR3 DNA sequence: TGTGCCAGCAGCTTGATAGAGGGGGCTGGTATAGACGAGCAGTACTTC. Protein: CASSLIEGAGIDEQYF.

The J gene is TRBJ2-2, the V gene TRBV28; possible D gene TRBD1, 6 bases. CDR1 and CDR2 from the germline V gene are MDHEN and SYDVKM. The CDR3 has 14 amino acids. Trimming shortened V by 3 bases and J by 6 bases, and 11 bases separated the two germline ends. CDR3 sequence reads: CASSFTGSPGELFF. The CDR3, as DNA: TGTGCCAGCAGTTTTACAGGGTCCCCCGGGGAGCTGTTTTTT.

On this clone: Other DNA sequences in the same sample also yield this CDR3. The genes are TRBV19 and TRBJ2-1, with D unclear. The CDR3 has 12 amino acids. CDR1 LNHDA and CDR2 SQIVND come from the germline V gene (reference sequence). V gave up 4 bases and J gave up 3 bases, with 4 bases separating them. CDR3 protein: CASSTSYNEQFF. In DNA form, the CDR3 reads TGTGCCAGTAGTACCAGCTACAATGAGCAGTTCTTC.

The V gene is TRBV13, the J gene TRBJ2-3; 7 positions agree with TRBD2. Germline-derived CDR1 and CDR2 are PRHDT and FYEKMQ (reference sequence). The CDR3 is made up of 15 amino acids. V gave up 1 base and J gave up 2 bases; unmatched junction bases: 3. The CDR3 region has the DNA TGTGCCAGCAGCTTAGTCGGGGGGACCACAGATACGCAGTATTTT. Translation gives CASSLVGGTTDTQYF. The full variable domain, in which reference TRBV13 and TRBJ2-3 provide the parts outside the CDR3, is AAGVIQSPRHLIKEKRETATLKCYPIPRHDTVYWYQQGPGQDPQFLISFYEKMQSDKGSIPDRFSAQQFSDYHSELNMSSLELGDSALYFCASSLVGGTTDTQYFGPGTRLTVL.

The CDR3 DNA reads as TGTGCCAGCACCTTGACAGGGGCTAACACTGAAGCTTTCTTT. Translation: CASTLTGANTEAFF. This rearrangement joins TRBV2 to TRBJ1-1, with 8 bases matching TRBD1. The CDR3 has 14 amino acids. The germline V gene encodes CDR1 SNHLY and CDR2 FYNNEI. The V and J ends lost 7 bases and 2 bases, in that order; junction bases with no gene match: 6. Using reference TRBV2 and TRBJ1-1 for the parts outside the CDR3, the full variable domain is EPEVTQTPSHQVTQMGQEVILRCVPISNHLYFYWYRQILGQKVEFLVSFYNNEISEKSEIFDDQFSVERPDGSNFTLKIRSTKLEDSAMYFCASTLTGANTEAFFGQGTRLTVV.

The chain recombines TRBV9 with TRBJ2-1; TRBD2 aligns across 11 bases. The germline gives CDR1 SGDLS, CDR2 YYNGEE. Losses at the gene ends were 3 bases for V and 4 bases for J; bases not matched to a gene: 9. The CDR3 spans 17 residues. The CDR3 DNA reads TGTGCCAGCAGCGGAATAAGTACTAGCGGGGGTTACAATGAGCAGTTCTTC. As protein: CASSGISTSGGYNEQFF.

J is TRBJ2-7 and V is TRBV7-9; the D gene is possibly TRBD2 (6 bases). Between the trimmed V and J ends, which lost 2 bases and 2 bases, there was a span of 16 bases. The CDR3 length is 16 residues. Germline values: CDR1 SEHNR, CDR2 FQNEAQ (reference sequence). The CDR3 spells CASSLSGGEVPYEQYF. The CDR3 coding sequence is TGTGCCAGCAGCTTAAGTGGAGGGGAGGTCCCCTACGAGCAGTACTTC. Based on the CDR3 plus reference TRBV7-9 and TRBJ2-7, the full variable domain is DTGVSQNPRHKITKRGQNVTFRCDPISEHNRLYWYRQTLGQGPEFLTYFQNEAQLEKSRLLSDRFSAERPKGSFSTLEIQRTEQGDSAMYLCASSLSGGEVPYEQYFGPGTRLTVT.

The rearrangement links TRBV7-8 to TRBJ2-1; TRBD2 agrees at 7 bases. Per the germline V gene, CDR1 is SGHVS and CDR2 is FQNEAQ. This CDR3 is 17 amino acids long. The trim removed 2 bases at V and 9 bases at J, leaving 16 bases unmatched. CDR3 amino acids: CASSLSIRGGLHVEQFF. As DNA, the CDR3 is TGTGCCAGCAGCTTAAGTATTCGCGGGGGACTACATGTTGAGCAGTTCTTC.

The chain couples TRBV4-2 to TRBJ1-4; TRBD1 aligns across 8 bases. Germline-derived CDR1 and CDR2 are LGHNA and YNFKEQ. V lost 4 bases and J lost 12; bases outside the gene matches: 22. The CDR3 runs 18 residues. The CDR3: CASSPNILGQAGYVELFF. In DNA form, the CDR3 reads TGTGCCAGCAGCCCGAACATCTTGGGACAGGCAGGCTATGTGGAACTGTTTTTT.

This chain links TRBV10-3 with TRBJ2-5, with 7 bases lining up with TRBD2. Germline loops: CDR1 ENHRY, CDR2 SYGVKD. CDR3 length: 14 amino acids. V was pared by 0 bases and J by 4 bases, with 2 bases of the junction left unmatched. Here the CDR3 reads CAISESSGGETQYF. The CDR3 coding sequence is TGTGCCATCAGTGAGTCGTCGGGAGGAGAGACCCAGTACTTC.

About this clone itself: Within the sample, other DNA sequences also encode this same CDR3. This rearrangement joins TRBV6-6 to TRBJ2-7; tentative D call: TRBD2 (6 bases). The V and J ends lost 0 bases and 3 bases respectively, with 9 bases between them. The length of the CDR3 is 14 residues. Germline V gene lookup returns CDR1 MNHNY and CDR2 SVGAGI (reference sequence). CDR3 residues: CASSYSGGDYEQYF. Written as DNA, the CDR3 is TGTGCCAGCAGTTACTCGGGCGGGGACTACGAGCAGTACTTC.

The chain employs TRBV9 and TRBJ2-7; 9 nucleotides agree with TRBD1. After removal of 4 bases from V and 1 base from J, the junction contained 6 bases not matched to a gene. Germline CDR1 SGDLS, CDR2 YYNGEE. There are 15 residues in the CDR3. The CDR3 DNA follows: TGTGCCAGCAGCCTAACAGGGGGCCCTTCCTACGAGCAGTACTTC. Translating it yields CASSLTGGPSYEQYF.